Below, 6 T cell receptor beta chains from the same sample are listed, as sequenced in a study of response to subunit inactivated influenza vaccine. Using its own MiXCR run on the RT-PCR reads, TCRdb lists one record per CDR3 protein. The sample yields 150,000 to 200,000 distinct CDR3 sequences, 12% seen once. This sample was also put to use in a study of T cells expressing NK-cell markers. From that second work: For TCR beta, cDNA was produced by 5'RACE template switching with UMIs.

The sequencing used CD8+ T cells sorted from PBMCs, collected about 13 days after vaccination. The receptor set was obtained from a middle-aged man who received an inactivated influenza vaccine.

This clonotype occurred a few times. This chain joins TRBV27 and TRBJ2-3; 9 nucleotides agree with TRBD2. V was pared by 7 bases and J by 0 bases, with 5 bases of the junction left unmatched. CDR3 length: 15 residues. Germline lookup yields CDR1 MNHEY and CDR2 SMNVEV (reference sequence). This CDR3 is CASKNGLASTDTQYF. For the CDR3, the DNA is TGTGCCAGCAAAAATGGACTAGCGAGCACAGATACGCAGTATTTT.

The V call is TRBV20-1, the J call TRBJ2-2; D call uncertain. Germline assignment: CDR1 DFQATT and CDR2 SNEGSKA (reference sequence). The CDR3 contains 11 residues. Between the trimmed V and J ends, which lost 6 bases and 6 bases, there was a span of 8 bases. CDR3 DNA sequence: TGCAGTGCCAGGACGGCCGGGGAGCTGTTTTTT. Its translation: CSARTAGELFF.

This clonotype occurred many times. Here the CDR3 reads CASSQGPAGGNEQFF. The CDR3 DNA is TGCGCCAGCAGCCAAGGTCCGGCGGGGGGCAATGAGCAGTTCTTC. The chain has TRBV4-3 and TRBJ2-1; 8 bases line up with TRBD2. The CDR3 covers 15 residues. Germline CDR1 and CDR2: LGHNA and YSLEER. V trimming: 1 base; J trimming: 6 bases; junction bases outside the gene matches: 5.

This chain connects TRBV6-2 or TRBV6-3 to TRBJ2-7, with D perhaps matching TRBD1 (6 bases). The ends were cut back, 5 bases at V and 2 bases at J, with 13 bases in the middle. In germline, CDR1 is MNHEY, CDR2 SVGEGT. The CDR3 contains 14 residues. The CDR3 protein is CASSHTGMTYEQYF. In nucleotides, the CDR3 is TGTGCCAGCAGTCATACAGGGATGACCTACGAGCAGTACTTC.

The rearrangement uses TRBV12-3 or TRBV12-4 and TRBJ1-1; D is unresolved. This CDR3 spans 14 amino acids. Trimming left V 2 bases short and J 1 base short, with 8 bases between. The CDR3, as DNA: TGTGCCAGCAGTTTAAGGGAGGGGAACACTGAAGCTTTCTTT. Protein product: CASSLREGNTEAFF.

With regard to this clonotype: A read error is likely, as this CDR3 ends without the conserved phenylalanine or tryptophan. V gene TRBV7-8 combines with J gene TRBJ2-1; 8 bases match TRBD2. The germline V gene encodes CDR1 SGHVS and CDR2 FQNEAQ. V lost 10 bases to trimming and J lost 8 bases; unmatched junction nucleotides: 7. The CDR3 extends over 12 amino acids. This CDR3 reads CATKAGVDEQFS. The CDR3 DNA is TGTGCCACCAAAGCGGGAGTAGATGAGCAGTTCTCC.